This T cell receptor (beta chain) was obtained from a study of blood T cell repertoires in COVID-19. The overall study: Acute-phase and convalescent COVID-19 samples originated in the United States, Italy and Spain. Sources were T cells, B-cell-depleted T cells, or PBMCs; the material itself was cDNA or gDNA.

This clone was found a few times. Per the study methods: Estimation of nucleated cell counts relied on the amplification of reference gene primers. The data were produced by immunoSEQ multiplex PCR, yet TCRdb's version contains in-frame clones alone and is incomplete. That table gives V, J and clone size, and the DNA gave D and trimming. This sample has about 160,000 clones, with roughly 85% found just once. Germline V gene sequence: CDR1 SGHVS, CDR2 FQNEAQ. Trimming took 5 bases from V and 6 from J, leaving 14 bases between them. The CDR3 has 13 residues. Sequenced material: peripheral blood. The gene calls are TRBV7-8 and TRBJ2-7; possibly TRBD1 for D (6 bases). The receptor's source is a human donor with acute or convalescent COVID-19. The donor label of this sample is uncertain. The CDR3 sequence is CASSLTDSREQYF. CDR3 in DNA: TGTGCCAGCAGCCTAACGGACAGCCGCGAGCAGTACTTC.